The rows below give T cell receptor beta chains drawn from one sample of a study of CD4 T cells in relation to SARS-CoV-2 and coronaviruses. Produced via immunoSEQ multiplex PCR; TCRdb's table is partial and in-frame only. The sample has about 65,000 clones, 87% seen once. The material sequenced was memory CD4+ T cells from PBMCs. Receptor source: a human donor in good health. The CDR3 runs from the conserved cysteine through the conserved F or W. Each record gives: CDR3 length, clone size, V gene, J gene, D gene, CDR3 protein, CDR3 DNA. D genes are given only for firm matches. Clone sizes are given selectively: once, few, many, or a class where the clone is expanded.

CDR3 length: 16
clone size: -
V gene: TRBV7-3
J gene: TRBJ1-3
D gene: -
CDR3 protein: CASSPGAGNSGNTIYF
CDR3 DNA: TGTGCCAGCAGCCCAGGGGCCGGCAACTCTGGAAACACCATATATTTT

CDR3 length: 14
clone size: -
V gene: TRBV15
J gene: TRBJ2-2
D gene: -
CDR3 protein: CATSSQLNTGELFF
CDR3 DNA: TGTGCCACCAGCAGCCAGCTGAACACCGGGGAGCTGTTTTTT

CDR3 length: 15
clone size: -
V gene: TRBV2
J gene: TRBJ2-1
D gene: TRBD2
CDR3 protein: CASSLIAGVYNEQFF
CDR3 DNA: TGTGCCAGCAGTTTGATTGCGGGAGTCTACAATGAGCAGTTCTTC

CDR3 length: 18
clone size: -
V gene: TRBV28
J gene: TRBJ1-1
D gene: TRBD1
CDR3 protein: CASSSADRGRIMNTEAFF
CDR3 DNA: TGTGCCAGCAGTTCAGCAGACAGGGGGCGGATCATGAACACTGAAGCTTTCTTT

CDR3 length: 14
clone size: once
V gene: TRBV11-2
J gene: TRBJ1-3
D gene: -
CDR3 protein: CASTLGVAGNTIYF
CDR3 DNA: TGTGCCAGCACTCTGGGGGTGGCCGGAAACACCATATATTTT

CDR3 length: 15
clone size: -
V gene: TRBV5-1
J gene: TRBJ2-3
D gene: -
CDR3 protein: CASSRSGALGDTQYF
CDR3 DNA: TGCGCCAGCAGCCGATCGGGGGCCCTCGGCGATACGCAGTATTTT

CDR3 length: 14
clone size: -
V gene: TRBV5-1
J gene: TRBJ1-2
D gene: TRBD1
CDR3 protein: CASSRTGDGWGYTF
CDR3 DNA: TGCGCCAGCAGCCGGACAGGGGATGGGTGGGGCTACACCTTC

CDR3 length: 15
clone size: -
V gene: TRBV6-5
J gene: TRBJ1-5
D gene: TRBD1
CDR3 protein: CASRPSGQAIRAQHF
CDR3 DNA: TGTGCCAGCAGGCCTTCGGGACAGGCGATAAGGGCCCAGCATTTT

CDR3 length: 13
clone size: -
V gene: TRBV5-4
J gene: TRBJ1-1
D gene: -
CDR3 protein: CASRRAGNTEAFF
CDR3 DNA: TGTGCCAGCAGACGGGCCGGGAACACTGAAGCTTTCTTT

CDR3 length: 14
clone size: -
V gene: TRBV5-1
J gene: TRBJ2-7
D gene: -
CDR3 protein: CASSLLRGGEEQYF
CDR3 DNA: TGCGCCAGCAGCTTGCTCAGAGGAGGGGAGGAGCAGTACTTC

CDR3 length: 17
clone size: once
V gene: TRBV7-2
J gene: TRBJ2-3
D gene: -
CDR3 protein: CASSLSGTGRSTDTQYF
CDR3 DNA: TGTGCCAGCAGCTTATCTGGTACAGGGAGAAGCACAGATACGCAGTATTTT

CDR3 length: 13
clone size: few
V gene: TRBV21-1
J gene: TRBJ1-5
D gene: -
CDR3 protein: CASRDRANQPQHF
CDR3 DNA: TGTGCCAGCCGGGACAGGGCAAATCAGCCCCAGCATTTT

CDR3 length: 12
clone size: -
V gene: TRBV12-3/TRBV12-4
J gene: TRBJ2-2
D gene: TRBD1
CDR3 protein: CASQGATGELFF
CDR3 DNA: TGTGCCAGCCAGGGGGCCACCGGGGAGCTGTTTTTT

CDR3 length: 11
clone size: -
V gene: TRBV10-3
J gene: TRBJ1-1
D gene: -
CDR3 protein: CAISAMGEAFF
CDR3 DNA: TGTGCCATCAGCGCCATGGGTGAAGCTTTCTTT

CDR3 length: 15
clone size: -
V gene: TRBV10-3
J gene: TRBJ1-2
D gene: TRBD1
CDR3 protein: CAISAGQGAHYGYTF
CDR3 DNA: TGTGCCATCAGTGCGGGACAGGGGGCGCACTATGGCTACACCTTC

CDR3 length: 12
clone size: -
V gene: TRBV6-8
J gene: TRBJ1-5
D gene: -
CDR3 protein: CASSPAYQPQHF
CDR3 DNA: TGTGCCAGCAGTCCAGCCTATCAGCCCCAGCATTTT

CDR3 length: 13
clone size: -
V gene: TRBV3-1/TRBV3-2
J gene: TRBJ1-1
D gene: -
CDR3 protein: CASSLGGDTEAFF
CDR3 DNA: TGTGCCAGCAGCCTGGGGGGGGACACTGAAGCTTTCTTT

CDR3 length: 15
clone size: -
V gene: TRBV4-1
J gene: TRBJ1-5
D gene: -
CDR3 protein: CASSHYREPGQPQHF
CDR3 DNA: TGCGCCAGCAGCCATTACCGGGAGCCAGGCCAGCCCCAGCATTTT

CDR3 length: 11
clone size: -
V gene: TRBV24-1
J gene: TRBJ2-3
D gene: -
CDR3 protein: CATSVWDTQYF
CDR3 DNA: TGTGCCACCAGTGTCTGGGATACGCAGTATTTT

CDR3 length: 16
clone size: -
V gene: TRBV5-1
J gene: TRBJ2-3
D gene: TRBD1
CDR3 protein: CASSGLTGGRTDTQYF
CDR3 DNA: TGCGCCAGCAGCGGTTTGACAGGGGGCCGCACAGATACGCAGTATTTT

CDR3 length: 15
clone size: once
V gene: TRBV3-1/TRBV3-2
J gene: TRBJ1-4
D gene: -
CDR3 protein: CASSWAAATNEKLFF
CDR3 DNA: TGTGCCAGCTCATGGGCAGCAGCAACTAATGAAAAACTGTTTTTT

CDR3 length: 14
clone size: -
V gene: TRBV5-4
J gene: TRBJ2-3
D gene: -
CDR3 protein: CASSSGPSTDTQYF
CDR3 DNA: TGTGCCAGCAGCTCAGGGCCTAGCACAGATACGCAGTATTTT

CDR3 length: 15
clone size: -
V gene: TRBV28
J gene: TRBJ1-2
D gene: TRBD1
CDR3 protein: CASSFAGGGIYGYTF
CDR3 DNA: TGTGCCAGCAGTTTCGCAGGGGGGGGGATCTATGGCTACACCTTC

CDR3 length: 18
clone size: -
V gene: TRBV7-3
J gene: TRBJ2-2
D gene: TRBD2
CDR3 protein: CASSSGTSGGPNTGELFF
CDR3 DNA: TGTGCCAGCAGCTCAGGGACTAGCGGGGGCCCGAACACCGGGGAGCTGTTTTTT